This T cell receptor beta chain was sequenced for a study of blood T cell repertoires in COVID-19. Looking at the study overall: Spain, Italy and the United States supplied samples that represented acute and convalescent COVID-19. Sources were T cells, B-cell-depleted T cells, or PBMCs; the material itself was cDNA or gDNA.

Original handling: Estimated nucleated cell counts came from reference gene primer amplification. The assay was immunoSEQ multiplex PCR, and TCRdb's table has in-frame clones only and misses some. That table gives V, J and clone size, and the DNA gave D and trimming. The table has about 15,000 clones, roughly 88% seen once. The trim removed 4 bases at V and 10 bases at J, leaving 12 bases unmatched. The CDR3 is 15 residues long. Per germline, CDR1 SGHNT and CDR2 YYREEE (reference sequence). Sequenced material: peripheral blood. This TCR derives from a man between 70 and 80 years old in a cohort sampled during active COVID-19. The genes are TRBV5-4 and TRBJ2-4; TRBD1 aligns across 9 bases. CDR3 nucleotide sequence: TGTGCCAGCAGCCCGAAGGGCGGGGACAGGGAAATTCAGTACTTC. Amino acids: CASSPKGGDREIQYF.